This T cell receptor (beta chain) was observed in a study of blood T cells in healthy people across ages. Overall study context: Template switching captured about one barcoded beta molecule per two T cells.

For this clonotype: What it recognizes is unknown.

Regarding the study as a whole: A conclusive naive versus antigen-experienced comparison was prevented by the unsorted PBMCs. Naive CD4+ cell counts and diversity both ran higher in long-lived than in aged donors.

V lost 5 bases, J lost 4 bases, and 17 bases lay in between. This CDR3 contains 15 residues. Germline V lookup: CDR1 SGHTA, CDR2 FQGTGA. Primers used in a second PCR of roughly 6 to 11 cycles were a sample-barcoded 5' primer and a J-beta primer mix. Each CDR3 protein is one row after TCRdb ran MiXCR on the 5' RACE reads. The sample has hundreds of thousands of distinct CDR3 sequences, about 30% seen once. V is TRBV7-3 and J is TRBJ2-5; the D gene is possibly TRBD1 (6 bases). Sequenced material: blood. The sequence came from a woman older than 75 in good health. The CDR3 DNA follows: TGTGCCAGCAGCCTCACGTCCCAGGGGCGAGAGACCCAGTACTTC. This gives the protein CASSLTSQGRETQYF.